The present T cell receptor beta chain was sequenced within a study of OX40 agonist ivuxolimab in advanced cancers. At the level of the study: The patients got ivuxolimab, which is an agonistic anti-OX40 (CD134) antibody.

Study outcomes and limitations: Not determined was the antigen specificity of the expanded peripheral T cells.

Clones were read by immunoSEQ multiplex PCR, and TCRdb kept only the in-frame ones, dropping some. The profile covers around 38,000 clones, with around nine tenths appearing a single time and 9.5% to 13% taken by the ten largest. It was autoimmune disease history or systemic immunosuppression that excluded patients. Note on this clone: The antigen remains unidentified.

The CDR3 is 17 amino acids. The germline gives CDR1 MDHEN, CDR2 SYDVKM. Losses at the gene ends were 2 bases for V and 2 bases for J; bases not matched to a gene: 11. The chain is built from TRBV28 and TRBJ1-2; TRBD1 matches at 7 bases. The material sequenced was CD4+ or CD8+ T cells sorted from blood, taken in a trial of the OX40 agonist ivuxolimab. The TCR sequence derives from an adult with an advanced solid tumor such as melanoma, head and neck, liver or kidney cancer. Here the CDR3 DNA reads TGTGCCAGCAGTTTACTTCTCAAGGGGGCAGTCAACTATGGCTACACCTTC. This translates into CASSLLLKGAVNYGYTF.